This TCR beta chain comes out of a study of cytomegalovirus exposure and HLA in healthy donors. Use of 60 Vbeta and 13 Jbeta primers characterized the PCR. Method: immunoSEQ multiplex PCR; TCRdb's copy keeps in-frame clones and lacks some. The table has approximately 300,000 clones, roughly 80% seen once. Study-level findings and limits: The authors later found most CMV-associated TCR beta chains appeared HLA-restricted. Later on, an analysis tied 18,000 or so TCR beta sequences to HLA alleles at 0.05 false discovery rate. Analyses of presence and absence presupposed an approximately uniform sequencing depth across donors. The majority of TCR sequences were rare, yet some public TCRs appeared in many donors.

On this clone: Its antigen is unknown.

Sequenced: PBMCs. This clonotype was obtained from a girl aged 2 to 9 in good health and CMV-seronegative.

CDR3 protein: CASSLNLGLGFEQFF. The CDR3 bases are TGTGCCAGCAGCTTGAATCTAGGACTAGGATTTGAGCAGTTCTTC. V and J are TRBV5-4 and TRBJ2-1, with 7 bases fitting TRBD2. From germline, CDR1 is SGHNT and CDR2 YYREEE (reference sequence). The CDR3 is 15 residues long. V trimming: 1 base; J trimming: 9 bases; junction bases outside the gene matches: 10. The whole variable domain, filled in from reference TRBV5-4 and TRBJ2-1, reads ETGVTQSPTHLIKTRGQQVTLRCSSQSGHNTVSWYQQALGQGPQFIFQYYREEENGRGNFPPRFSGLQFPNYSSELNVNALELDDSALYLCASSLNLGLGFEQFFGPGTRLTVL.